Each of the 4 T cell receptor beta chains below was sequenced from the same sample in a study of blood T cell repertoires in COVID-19. Using immunoSEQ multiplex PCR, the repertoire was profiled, and TCRdb retains in-frame clones only, with some absent. This sample has 400,000 to 550,000 clones; around 90% occur once, and the top ten carry 1.5% to 2%. The specimen was PBMCs or T cells enriched from blood (not recorded which). These TCRs come from a woman between 18 and 29 years old with acute COVID-19.

CDR3 sequence (DNA): TGCGCCAGCAGTGAGTCGACAGGGAGGGAGACCCAGTACTTC. As protein: CASSESTGRETQYF. The chain combines TRBV10-1 with TRBJ2-5; tentative D call: TRBD1 (7 bases). Germline CDR1 and CDR2: WNHNN and SYGVQD (reference sequence). The CDR3 runs 14 residues. V was pared by 0 bases and J by 5 bases, with 10 bases between.

The gene calls are TRBV2 and TRBJ2-1; 12 bases match TRBD2. CDR3 length equals 17 residues. V shed 5 bases and J 6 bases; nucleotides not matched to a gene: 11. Germline values: CDR1 SNHLY, CDR2 FYNNEI. The CDR3 protein is CASSQGRKTSGGNEQFF. In nucleotides, the CDR3 is TGTGCCAGCAGTCAAGGTAGGAAGACTAGCGGGGGCAATGAGCAGTTCTTC.

The V call is TRBV3-1 (or the pseudogene TRBV3-2), the J call TRBJ2-7, with 7 positions matching TRBD1. The CDR3 is made up of 13 amino acids. Germline V gene sequence: CDR1 LGHDT, CDR2 YNNKEL (reference sequence). J was trimmed by 3 bases and V by 2 bases; bases with no gene match: 1. CDR3 residues: CASSQSGGYEQYF. The CDR3 region has the DNA TGTGCCAGCAGCCAATCAGGGGGCTACGAGCAGTACTTC.

The CDR3 loop is CASSLEGQISYEQYF. In nucleotides, the CDR3 is TGTGCCAGCAGCTTAGAGGGACAGATATCCTACGAGCAGTACTTC. The chain joins TRBV7-8 to TRBJ2-7, with 7 bases fitting TRBD1. V was pared by 1 base and J by 1 base, with 4 bases of the junction left unmatched. The CDR3 runs 15 residues. Germline lookup yields CDR1 SGHVS and CDR2 FQNEAQ.